This T cell receptor (beta chain) originates from a study of blood T cells in healthy people across ages. Sample donors were healthy Caucasian individuals that came from Russia, aged 6 to 90. Primers used in a second PCR of roughly 6 to 12 cycles were a sample-barcoded 5' primer and a J-beta primer mix. TCRdb re-called the 5' RACE reads with MiXCR, one entry per CDR3 protein. The data contain about 680,000 distinct CDR3 sequences, around 45% of them singletons. The TCR comes from a woman in her fifties or sixties in good health. Input material: blood.

The CDR3 nucleotides are TGTGCCAGCAGCTTATATTCAGATACGCAGTATTTT. Its translation: CASSLYSDTQYF. The chain joins TRBV7-2 to TRBJ2-3; D is uncertain. The germline gives CDR1 SGHTA, CDR2 FQGNSA. This CDR3 has 12 residues. Between the trimmed V and J ends, which lost 2 bases and 4 bases, there was a span of 4 bases. The entire variable domain, with the rest obtained from reference TRBV7-2 and TRBJ2-3, is as follows: GAGVSQSPSNKVTEKGKDVELRCDPISGHTALYWYRQSLGQGLEFLIYFQGNSAPDKSGLPSDRFSAERTGGSVSTLTIQRTQQEDSAVYLCASSLYSDTQYFGPGTRLTVL.